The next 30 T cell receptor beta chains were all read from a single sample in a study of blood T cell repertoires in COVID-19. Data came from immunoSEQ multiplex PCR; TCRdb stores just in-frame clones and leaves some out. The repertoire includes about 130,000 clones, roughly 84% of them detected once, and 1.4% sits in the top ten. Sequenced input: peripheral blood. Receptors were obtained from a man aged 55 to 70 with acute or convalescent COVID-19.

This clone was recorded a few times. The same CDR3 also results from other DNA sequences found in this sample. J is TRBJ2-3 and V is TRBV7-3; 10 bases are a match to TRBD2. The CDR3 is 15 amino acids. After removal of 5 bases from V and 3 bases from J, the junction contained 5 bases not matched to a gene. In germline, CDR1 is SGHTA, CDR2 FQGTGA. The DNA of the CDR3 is TGTGCCAGCAGCCAAGCGGGGGGGTCGACAGATACGCAGTATTTT. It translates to CASSQAGGSTDTQYF.

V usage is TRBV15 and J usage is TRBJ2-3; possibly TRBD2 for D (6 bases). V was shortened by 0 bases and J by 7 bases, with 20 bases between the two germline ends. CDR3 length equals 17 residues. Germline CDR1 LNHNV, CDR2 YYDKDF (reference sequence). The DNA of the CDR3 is TGTGCCACCAGCAGAGAGGGGCTGGGGGGAGACGGCCATACGCAGTATTTT. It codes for CATSREGLGGDGHTQYF.

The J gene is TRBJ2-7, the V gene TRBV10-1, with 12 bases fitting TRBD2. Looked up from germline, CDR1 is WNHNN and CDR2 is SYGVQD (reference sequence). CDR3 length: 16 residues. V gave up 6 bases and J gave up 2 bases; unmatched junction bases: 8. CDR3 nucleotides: TGCGCCAGCAGCGACGCCTCTAGCGGGGGGGCCTACGAGCAGTACTTC. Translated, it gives CASSDASSGGAYEQYF.

CDR3 DNA: TGCGCCAGCAGCTTGGCCCTGTCATCACAGGTTCACGAGCAGTACTTC. Translated: CASSLALSSQVHEQYF. V and J are TRBV5-1 and TRBJ2-7, with D possibly TRBD1 on 5 matching bases. V was clipped by 0 bases and J by 5 bases, with 18 bases between them. The germline CDR1 and CDR2 sequences are SGHRS and YFSETQ. This CDR3 has 16 residues. The entire variable domain, with the rest obtained from reference TRBV5-1 and TRBJ2-7, is as follows: KAGVTQTPRYLIKTRGQQVTLSCSPISGHRSVSWYQQTPGQGLQFLFEYFSETQRNKGNFPGRFSGRQFSNSRSEMNVSTLELGDSALYLCASSLALSSQVHEQYFGPGTRLTVT.

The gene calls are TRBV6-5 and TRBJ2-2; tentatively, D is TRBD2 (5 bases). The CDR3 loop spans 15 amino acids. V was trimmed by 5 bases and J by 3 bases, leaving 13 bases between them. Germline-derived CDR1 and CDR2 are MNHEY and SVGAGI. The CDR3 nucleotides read TGTGCCAGCAGTCAGGATCGGCGGGACACCGGGGAGCTGTTTTTT. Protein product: CASSQDRRDTGELFF.

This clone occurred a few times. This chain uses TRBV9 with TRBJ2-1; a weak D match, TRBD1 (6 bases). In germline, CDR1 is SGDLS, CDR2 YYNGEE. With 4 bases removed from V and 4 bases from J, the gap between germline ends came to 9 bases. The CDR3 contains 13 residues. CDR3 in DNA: TGTGCCAGCAGCCGGGACACATACAATGAGCAGTTCTTC. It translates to CASSRDTYNEQFF.

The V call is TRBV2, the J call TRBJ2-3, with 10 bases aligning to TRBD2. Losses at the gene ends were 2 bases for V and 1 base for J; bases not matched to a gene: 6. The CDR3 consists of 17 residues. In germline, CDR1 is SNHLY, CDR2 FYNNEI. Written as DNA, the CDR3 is TGTGCCAGCAGTGAAATGGTAGCGGGGGGCCGCACAGATACGCAGTATTTT. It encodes CASSEMVAGGRTDTQYF.

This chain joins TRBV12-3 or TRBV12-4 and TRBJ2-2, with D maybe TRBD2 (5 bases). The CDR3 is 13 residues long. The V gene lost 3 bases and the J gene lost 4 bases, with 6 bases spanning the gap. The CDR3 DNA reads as TGTGCCAGCAGTTTTCGGGGCACCGGGGAGCTGTTTTTT. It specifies CASSFRGTGELFF.

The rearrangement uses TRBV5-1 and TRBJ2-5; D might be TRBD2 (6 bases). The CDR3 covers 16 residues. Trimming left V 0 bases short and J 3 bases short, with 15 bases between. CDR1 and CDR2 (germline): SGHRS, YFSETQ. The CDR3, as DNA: TGCGCCAGCAGCTTGGGACCCGGGACGGGAGAAGAGACCCAGTACTTC. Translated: CASSLGPGTGEETQYF.

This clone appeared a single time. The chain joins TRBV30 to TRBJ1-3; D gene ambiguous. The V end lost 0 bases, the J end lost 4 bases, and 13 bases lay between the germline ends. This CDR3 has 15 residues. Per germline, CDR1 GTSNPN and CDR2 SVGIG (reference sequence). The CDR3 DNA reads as TGTGCCTGGAGTGTACCTATCGGGGTCGGAAACACCATATATTTT. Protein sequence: CAWSVPIGVGNTIYF.

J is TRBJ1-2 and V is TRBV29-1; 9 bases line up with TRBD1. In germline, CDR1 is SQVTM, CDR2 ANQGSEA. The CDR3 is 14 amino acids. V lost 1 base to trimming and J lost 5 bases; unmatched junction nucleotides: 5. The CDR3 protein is CSVEVGTGRYGYTF. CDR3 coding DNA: TGCAGCGTTGAAGTCGGGACAGGGAGATATGGCTACACCTTC.

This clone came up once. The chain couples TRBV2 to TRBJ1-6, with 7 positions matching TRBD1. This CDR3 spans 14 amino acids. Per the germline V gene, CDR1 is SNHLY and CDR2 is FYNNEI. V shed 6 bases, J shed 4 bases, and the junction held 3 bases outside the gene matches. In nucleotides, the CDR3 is TGTGCCAGCAGCGGGACAGATTATAATTCACCCCTCCACTTT. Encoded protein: CASSGTDYNSPLHF.

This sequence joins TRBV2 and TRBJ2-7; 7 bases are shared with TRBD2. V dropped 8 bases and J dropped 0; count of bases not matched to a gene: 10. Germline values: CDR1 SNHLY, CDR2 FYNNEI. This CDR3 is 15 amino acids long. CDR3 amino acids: CASWSQRDLSYEQYF. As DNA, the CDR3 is TGTGCCAGCTGGTCCCAGCGGGACCTCTCCTACGAGCAGTACTTC.

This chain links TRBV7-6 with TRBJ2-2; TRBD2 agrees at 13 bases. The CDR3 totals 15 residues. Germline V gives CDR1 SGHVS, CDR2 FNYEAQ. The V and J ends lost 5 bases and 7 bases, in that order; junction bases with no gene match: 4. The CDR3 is CASSRTSGRNGELFF. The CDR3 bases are TGTGCCAGCAGCCGGACTAGCGGGAGAAACGGGGAGCTGTTTTTT. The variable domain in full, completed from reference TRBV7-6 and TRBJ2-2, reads GAGVSQSPRYKVTKRGQDVALRCDPISGHVSLYWYRQALGQGPEFLTYFNYEAQQDKSGLPNDRFSAERPEGSISTLTIQRTEQRDSAMYRCASSRTSGRNGELFFGEGSRLTVL.

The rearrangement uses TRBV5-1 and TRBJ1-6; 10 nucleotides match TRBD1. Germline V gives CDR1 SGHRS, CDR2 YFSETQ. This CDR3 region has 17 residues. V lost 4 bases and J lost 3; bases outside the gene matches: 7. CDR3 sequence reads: CASSPGQGGIYNSPLHF. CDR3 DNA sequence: TGCGCCAGCAGCCCCGGACAGGGGGGAATCTATAATTCACCCCTCCACTTT.

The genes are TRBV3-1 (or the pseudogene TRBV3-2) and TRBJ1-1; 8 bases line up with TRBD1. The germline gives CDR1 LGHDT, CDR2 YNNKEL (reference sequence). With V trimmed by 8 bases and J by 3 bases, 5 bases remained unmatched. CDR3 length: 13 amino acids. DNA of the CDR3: TGTGCCAGCTACAACAGGGGGGACACTGAAGCTTTCTTT. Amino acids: CASYNRGDTEAFF.

The CDR3 bases are TGTGCCAGCAGCTTACCGACAGGGGCCACAGATACGCAGTATTTT. Amino acids: CASSLPTGATDTQYF. This chain connects TRBV7-9 to TRBJ2-3; TRBD1 agrees at 8 bases. CDR1 is SEHNR and CDR2 is FQNEAQ in the germline V gene (reference sequence). The V and J ends lost 2 bases and 2 bases, in that order; junction bases with no gene match: 3. CDR3 length equals 15 residues.

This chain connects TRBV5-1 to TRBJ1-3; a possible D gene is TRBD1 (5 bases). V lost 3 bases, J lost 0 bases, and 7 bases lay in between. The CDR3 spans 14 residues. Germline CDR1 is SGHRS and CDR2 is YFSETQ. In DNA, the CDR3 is TGCGCCAGCAGCTCGCAGGGCTCTGGAAACACCATATATTTT. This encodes CASSSQGSGNTIYF.

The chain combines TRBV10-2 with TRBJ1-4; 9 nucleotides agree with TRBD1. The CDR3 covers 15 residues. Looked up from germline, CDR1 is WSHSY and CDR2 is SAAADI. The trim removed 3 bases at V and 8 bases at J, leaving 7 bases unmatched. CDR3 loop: CASSDPGTGSEKLFF. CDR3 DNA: TGCGCCAGCAGTGACCCCGGGACAGGGAGCGAAAAACTGTTTTTT.

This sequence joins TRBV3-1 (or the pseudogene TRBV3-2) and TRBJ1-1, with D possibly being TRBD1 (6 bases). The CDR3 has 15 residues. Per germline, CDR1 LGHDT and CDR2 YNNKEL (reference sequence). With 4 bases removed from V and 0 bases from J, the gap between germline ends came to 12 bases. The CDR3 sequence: CASSPPGHLNTEAFF. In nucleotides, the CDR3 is TGTGCCAGCAGCCCCCCGGGACACCTGAACACTGAAGCTTTCTTT.

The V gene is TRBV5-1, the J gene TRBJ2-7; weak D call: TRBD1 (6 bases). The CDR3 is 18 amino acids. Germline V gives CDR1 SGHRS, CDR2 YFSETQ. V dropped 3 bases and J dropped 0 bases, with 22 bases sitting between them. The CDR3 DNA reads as TGCGCCAGCAGCTACCCATCAATACCAGGGGAGAGCTCCTACGAGCAGTACTTC. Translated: CASSYPSIPGESSYEQYF.

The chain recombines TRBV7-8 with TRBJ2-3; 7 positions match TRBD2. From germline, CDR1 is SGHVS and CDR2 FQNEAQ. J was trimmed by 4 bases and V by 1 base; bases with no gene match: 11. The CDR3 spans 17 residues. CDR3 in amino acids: CASSLVAGEGPADTQYF. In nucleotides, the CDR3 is TGTGCCAGCAGCTTAGTCGCCGGGGAGGGCCCGGCAGATACGCAGTATTTT.

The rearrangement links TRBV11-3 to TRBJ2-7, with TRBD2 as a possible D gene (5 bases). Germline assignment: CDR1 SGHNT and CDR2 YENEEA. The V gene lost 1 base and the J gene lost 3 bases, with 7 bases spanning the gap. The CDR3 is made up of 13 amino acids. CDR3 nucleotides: TGTGCCAGCAGCTTAGGGGAGAACTACGAGCAGTACTTC. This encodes CASSLGENYEQYF. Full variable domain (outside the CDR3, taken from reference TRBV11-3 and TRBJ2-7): EAGVVQSPRYKIIEKKQPVAFWCNPISGHNTLYWYLQNLGQGPELLIRYENEEAVDDSQLPKDRFSAERLKGVDSTLKIQPAELGDSAVYLCASSLGENYEQYFGPGTRLTVT.

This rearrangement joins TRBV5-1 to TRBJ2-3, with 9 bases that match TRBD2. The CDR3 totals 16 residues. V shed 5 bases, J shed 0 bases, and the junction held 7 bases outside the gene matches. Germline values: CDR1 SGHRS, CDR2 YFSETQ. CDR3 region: CASRPGLASSTDTQYF. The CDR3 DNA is TGCGCCAGCAGACCCGGACTAGCGTCTAGCACAGATACGCAGTATTTT.

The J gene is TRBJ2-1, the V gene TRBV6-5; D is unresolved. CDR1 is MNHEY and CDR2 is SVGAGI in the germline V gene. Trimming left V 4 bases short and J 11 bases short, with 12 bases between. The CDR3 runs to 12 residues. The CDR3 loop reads CASSSVGSQQFF. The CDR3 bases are TGTGCCAGCAGTTCCGTGGGCTCACAGCAGTTCTTC.

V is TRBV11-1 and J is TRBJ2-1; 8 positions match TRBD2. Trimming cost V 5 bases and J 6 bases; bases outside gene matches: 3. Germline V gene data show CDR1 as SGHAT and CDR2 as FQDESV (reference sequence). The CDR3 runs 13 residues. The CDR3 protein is CASSPGLVNEQFF. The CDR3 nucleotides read TGTGCCAGCAGCCCGGGACTAGTCAATGAGCAGTTCTTC.

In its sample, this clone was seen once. The CDR3 reads CASSLGRRARVSYNEQFF. The CDR3 DNA is TGTGCCAGCAGCTTAGGGAGACGGGCGCGGGTCTCCTACAATGAGCAGTTCTTC. The rearrangement joins TRBV7-3 to TRBJ2-1; a weak D match, TRBD2 (5 bases). The CDR3 runs 18 residues. Between the trimmed V and J ends, which lost 2 bases and 0 bases, there was a span of 17 bases. CDR1 is SGHTA, CDR2 FQGTGA, per germline.

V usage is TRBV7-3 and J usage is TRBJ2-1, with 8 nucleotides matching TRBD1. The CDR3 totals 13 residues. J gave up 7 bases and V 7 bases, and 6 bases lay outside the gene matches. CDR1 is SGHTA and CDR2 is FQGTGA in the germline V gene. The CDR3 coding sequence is TGTGCCAGCACCACAACAGGGGGTAATGAGCAGTTCTTC. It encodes CASTTTGGNEQFF.

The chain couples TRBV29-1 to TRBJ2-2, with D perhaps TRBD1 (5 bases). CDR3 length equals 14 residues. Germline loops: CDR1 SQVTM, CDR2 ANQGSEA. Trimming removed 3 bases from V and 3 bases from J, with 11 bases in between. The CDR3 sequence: CSVDGGADTGELFF. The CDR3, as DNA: TGCAGCGTTGATGGTGGGGCGGACACCGGGGAGCTGTTTTTT.

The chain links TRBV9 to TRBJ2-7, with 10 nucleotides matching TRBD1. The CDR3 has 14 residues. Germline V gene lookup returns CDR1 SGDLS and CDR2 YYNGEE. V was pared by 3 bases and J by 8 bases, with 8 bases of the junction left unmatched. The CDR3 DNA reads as TGTGCCAGCAGCGCCGAGACAGGGGGCGCGAAGCAGTACTTC. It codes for CASSAETGGAKQYF.